These 19 T cell receptor beta chains were all obtained from the same sample, sequenced in a study of T cells after yellow fever vaccination. TCRdb re-analysed the 5' RACE reads in MiXCR, keeping a single row per CDR3 protein. This table holds a few hundred thousand distinct CDR3 sequences, about 8.7% found once. This specimen consisted of PBMCs, obtained on the day of the first yellow fever vaccination. These receptors were obtained from a man aged 18-30 years who received the YFV17D yellow fever vaccine.

In this sample, this clonotype turned up a few times. The chain links TRBV3-1 to TRBJ2-1; 11 bases are shared with TRBD2. V shed 0 bases, J shed 9 bases, and the junction held 7 bases outside the gene matches. Germline loops: CDR1 LGHDT, CDR2 YNNKEL (reference sequence). This CDR3 has 16 residues. DNA for the CDR3: TGTGCCAGCAGCCAAGATCTAGCGGGGGGATCGCCTGAGCAGTTCTTC. As protein: CASSQDLAGGSPEQFF.

The rearrangement joins TRBV20-1 to TRBJ2-5, with D possibly matching TRBD1 (5 bases). This CDR3 region has 13 residues. Germline CDR1 reads DFQATT; CDR2 reads SNEGSKA (reference sequence). V lost 0 bases to trimming and J lost 5 bases, with 10 bases between them. The CDR3 loop is CSARDWGSETQYF. CDR3 coding DNA: TGCAGTGCTAGAGATTGGGGCTCCGAGACCCAGTACTTC.

J is TRBJ1-2 and V is TRBV24-1; 12 nucleotides agree with TRBD1. Trimming cost V 3 bases and J 4 bases; bases outside gene matches: 2. This CDR3 contains 15 residues. Germline V lookup: CDR1 KGHDR, CDR2 SFDVKD. The chain's CDR3 is CATSDPGQGAYGYTF. CDR3 nucleotides: TGTGCCACCAGTGATCCGGGACAGGGGGCCTATGGCTACACCTTC.

The table lists this clonotype with many counts. The rearrangement joins TRBV7-2 to TRBJ1-2, with unresolved D. Germline V gene sequence: CDR1 SGHTA, CDR2 FQGNSA. V lost 4 bases, J lost 3 bases, and 6 bases lay in between. CDR3 length equals 12 residues. CDR3 region: CASSSVDYGYTF. The DNA of the CDR3 is TGTGCCAGCAGCTCGGTAGACTATGGCTACACCTTC.

This clonotype was detected only a few times. The V gene is TRBV20-1, the J gene TRBJ1-3, with D hard to call. Looked up from germline, CDR1 is DFQATT and CDR2 is SNEGSKA (reference sequence). The V and J ends lost 1 base and 0 bases respectively, with 10 bases between them. The CDR3 covers 15 residues. CDR3 DNA: TGCAGTGCTAGAGGGCCCTCAAGCTCTGGAAACACCATATATTTT. Amino acid sequence: CSARGPSSSGNTIYF.

This clonotype has only a few counts. The chain employs TRBV6-1 and TRBJ2-7, with 8 bases aligning to TRBD1. CDR1 and CDR2 from the germline V gene are MNHNS and SASEGT. After removal of 6 bases from V and 3 bases from J, the junction contained 4 bases not matched to a gene. The CDR3 spans 13 residues. The CDR3 DNA reads TGTGCCAGCAGCGTGACAGGGGTCTACGAGCAGTACTTC. Protein product: CASSVTGVYEQYF.

A few counts support this clonotype. CDR3 region: CSARRENTEAFF. The CDR3 DNA is TGCAGTGCTAGAAGGGAGAACACTGAAGCTTTCTTT. V is TRBV20-1 and J is TRBJ1-1; D is ambiguous. CDR3 size: 12 residues. Trimming shortened V by 2 bases and J by 1 base, and 5 bases separated the two germline ends. CDR1 and CDR2 from the germline V gene are DFQATT and SNEGSKA (reference sequence).

This clonotype was observed a few times. This sequence joins TRBV4-1 and TRBJ1-2; maybe TRBD1 (5 bases). Trimming removed 3 bases at V and 3 bases at J, with 20 bases between. Germline V lookup: CDR1 MGHRA, CDR2 YSYEKL. The CDR3 contains 17 residues. The CDR3 coding sequence is TGCGCCAGCAGCCAGCTTTGGGGCAGGGCGGTGGACTATGGCTACACCTTC. Amino acid sequence: CASSQLWGRAVDYGYTF.

This clonotype was counted ten times or more. J is TRBJ1-6 and V is TRBV20-1, with 10 bases aligning to TRBD1. Germline CDR1 and CDR2: DFQATT and SNEGSKA (reference sequence). V was clipped by 6 bases and J by 8 bases; unmatched bases: 4. The CDR3 extends over 13 amino acids. CDR3 in amino acids: CSARDRGYSPLHF. CDR3 DNA sequence: TGCAGTGCCCGGGACAGGGGTTATTCACCCCTCCACTTT.

V is TRBV4-3 and J is TRBJ1-2, with D tentatively TRBD1 (5 bases). Germline lookup yields CDR1 LGHNA and CDR2 YSLEER. Trimming cost V 4 bases and J 4 bases, with 16 bases left between them. The CDR3 contains 15 residues. Here the CDR3 DNA reads TGCGCCAGCAGCCCCCGGGACCTCGACAGCTATGGCTACACCTTC. Amino acid sequence: CASSPRDLDSYGYTF.

This clonotype has just a few counts. This chain uses TRBV5-1 with TRBJ2-7; D might be TRBD2 (7 bases). The germline V gene encodes CDR1 SGHRS and CDR2 YFSETQ. V was clipped by 0 bases and J by 12 bases, with 19 bases between them. The CDR3 loop spans 14 amino acids. The CDR3 loop is CASSLVPGAGDWYV. The CDR3 nucleotides read TGCGCCAGCAGCTTGGTGCCGGGGGCGGGGGATTGGTACGTC.

This clonotype appeared many times. The rearrangement links TRBV29-1 to TRBJ2-1; D remains unclear. Germline V lookup: CDR1 SQVTM, CDR2 ANQGSEA. The CDR3 sequence is 12 residues long. V was trimmed by 1 base and J by 4 bases, leaving 5 bases between them. For the CDR3, the DNA is TGCAGCGTTGAAGGCTTATACAATGAGCAGTTCTTC. Protein sequence: CSVEGLYNEQFF.

This clonotype has more than one count but fewer than ten. The chain carries TRBV6-2 or TRBV6-3 and TRBJ2-5, with D maybe TRBD2 (6 bases). The CDR3 is 18 amino acids. Trimming cost V 7 bases and J 1 base, with 25 bases left between them. The germline gives CDR1 MNHEY, CDR2 SVGEGT. The chain's CDR3 is CASKLRERDSLGQETQYF. CDR3 nucleotide sequence: TGTGCCAGCAAACTACGGGAGAGGGACTCACTGGGCCAAGAGACCCAGTACTTC.

This clonotype was counted between two and nine times. J is TRBJ1-2 and V is TRBV12-3 or TRBV12-4; 7 bases agree with TRBD1. CDR3 length: 13 amino acids. V lost 8 bases to trimming and J lost 5 bases; unmatched junction nucleotides: 8. CDR3 DNA: TGTGCCAGCGCCCCGGGGACAGCTTATGGCTACACCTTC. It codes for CASAPGTAYGYTF.

This clonotype has ten or more counts. The rearrangement uses TRBV5-1 and TRBJ2-7; 10 nucleotides agree with TRBD1. The CDR3 has 16 residues. From germline, CDR1 is SGHRS and CDR2 YFSETQ. V shed 0 bases, J shed 1 base, and the junction held 4 bases outside the gene matches. CDR3 in amino acids: CASSLVGDRGSYEQYV. The DNA for the CDR3 is TGCGCCAGCAGCTTGGTCGGGGACAGGGGTTCCTACGAGCAGTACGTC.

The chain couples TRBV25-1 to TRBJ2-1; D not certain. V was pared by 1 base and J by 8 bases, with 3 bases between. Germline V gene sequence: CDR1 MGHDK, CDR2 SYGVNS. The CDR3 covers 11 residues. CDR3 nucleotides: TGTGCCAGCAGTGAATCCTATGAGCAGTTCTTC. This codes for CASSESYEQFF.

This clonotype was observed a few times. The chain employs TRBV7-3 and TRBJ2-2, with 12 bases that match TRBD2. The V gene end was trimmed by 5 bases and the J gene end by 6 bases; junction bases not matched to a gene: 4. The CDR3 covers 15 residues. Germline V CDR1 and CDR2: SGHTA, FQGTGA. CDR3 residues: CASSVLAGGAGELFF. DNA for the CDR3: TGTGCCAGCAGCGTCCTAGCGGGGGGGGCCGGGGAGCTGTTTTTT. The whole variable domain, remainder taken from reference TRBV7-3 and TRBJ2-2, is GAGVSQTPSNKVTEKGKYVELRCDPISGHTALYWYRQSLGQGPEFLIYFQGTGAADDSGLPNDRFFAVRPEGSVSTLKIQRTERGDSAVYLCASSVLAGGAGELFFGEGSRLTVL.

This clonotype was recorded a few times. The chain carries TRBV2 and TRBJ2-3; 11 nucleotides agree with TRBD2. V shed 10 bases and J 5 bases; nucleotides not matched to a gene: 8. The germline V gene has CDR1 SNHLY and CDR2 FYNNEI. This CDR3 region has 14 residues. This chain's CDR3 is CATPGLAEEDTQYF. CDR3 bases: TGTGCCACTCCGGGACTAGCGGAGGAAGATACGCAGTATTTT.

This rearrangement joins TRBV5-4 to TRBJ1-1, with TRBD1 matching 11 bases. This CDR3 has 15 residues. Germline V gives CDR1 SGHNT, CDR2 YYREEE (reference sequence). J was trimmed by 4 bases and V by 4 bases; bases with no gene match: 6. CDR3: CASSVSGTGGTEAFF. The CDR3 DNA sequence: TGTGCCAGCAGCGTCTCCGGGACAGGGGGCACTGAAGCTTTCTTT.